This is a list of T cell receptor beta chains from one sample in a study of blood T cell repertoires in COVID-19. Clones were sequenced by immunoSEQ multiplex PCR, and TCRdb holds only the in-frame ones, with some missing. Here the sample spans tens of thousands of clones, more than 65% being singletons. The specimen sequenced was peripheral blood. The origin of the receptors is a man aged 45 to 65 with acute or convalescent COVID-19. Each CDR3 is given with its conserved first and last residue. A D gene is named only where the DNA matches it firmly. Not every row has a clone size; where given, it reads once, few, many or a size class.

TRBV7-2	TRBJ1-2	TRBD1	NA	CASSLSGTGNYGYTF	TGTGCCAGCAGCTTATCCGGGACAGGCAACTATGGCTACACCTTC
TRBV9	TRBJ1-2	NA	NA	CASSGRRGAVSNYGYTF	TGTGCCAGCAGCGGAAGGCGGGGGGCCGTCTCTAACTATGGCTACACCTTC
TRBV15	TRBJ1-5	NA	NA	CARTTRYSNQPQHF	TGTGCCAGAACTACAAGGTATAGCAATCAGCCCCAGCATTTT
TRBV10-1	TRBJ2-3	TRBD2	few	CASSSSGGLDTQYF	TGCGCCAGCAGTTCTAGCGGGGGGTTAGATACGCAGTATTTT
TRBV9	TRBJ1-1	NA	NA	CASSPRGGTFHGTEAFF	TGTGCCAGCAGCCCCCGGGGGGGGACGTTCCATGGCACTGAAGCTTTCTTT
TRBV28	TRBJ2-1	TRBD2	NA	CASSLLAGGGDEQFF	TGTGCCAGCAGTCTACTAGCGGGAGGGGGGGATGAGCAGTTCTTC
TRBV7-2	TRBJ2-7	TRBD2	NA	CATTRRLAGAYEQYF	TGTGCCACCACTCGACGACTAGCGGGAGCCTACGAGCAGTACTTC
TRBV28	TRBJ1-2	NA	NA	CASSPGTPYGYTF	TGTGCCAGCAGTCCCGGGACTCCCTATGGCTACACCTTC
TRBV7-3	TRBJ1-2	NA	few	CASSFDGKGYTF	TGTGCCAGCAGCTTCGACGGGAAGGGCTACACCTTC
TRBV27	TRBJ2-1	TRBD2	NA	CASSLGAVREDEQFF	TGTGCCAGCAGTTTAGGCGCGGTGCGGGAGGATGAGCAGTTCTTC
TRBV3-1/TRBV3-2	TRBJ2-1	TRBD2	NA	CASSQGHRLAGVPLSSYNEQFF	TGTGCCAGCAGCCAAGGTCACCGTCTAGCGGGGGTTCCCCTGAGCTCCTACAATGAGCAGTTCTTC
TRBV18	TRBJ1-4	NA	once	CASSPPSAPGEKLFF	TGTGCCAGCTCACCACCTTCGGCTCCGGGGGAAAAACTGTTTTTT
TRBV6-5	TRBJ1-1	TRBD1	once	CASNFGQDTEAFF	TGTGCCAGCAATTTCGGACAGGACACTGAAGCTTTCTTT
TRBV3-1/TRBV3-2	TRBJ1-1	TRBD1	few	CASSQMDRVAFF	TGTGCCAGCAGCCAAATGGACAGGGTGGCTTTCTTT
TRBV19	TRBJ1-1	NA	NA	CASSLRQGTEAFF	TGTGCCAGTAGTTTAAGGCAGGGGACTGAAGCTTTCTTT
TRBV28	TRBJ1-5	NA	NA	CASSPRGQLNQPQHF	TGTGCCAGCAGTCCCAGAGGGCAGCTCAATCAGCCCCAGCATTTT
TRBV7-9	TRBJ2-2	NA	NA	CATTLSGNPTGELFF	TGTGCCACCACTCTAAGCGGAAACCCAACCGGGGAGCTGTTTTTT
TRBV28	TRBJ2-7	NA	few	CASSLTRYEQYF	TGTGCCAGCAGTTTAACGCGCTACGAGCAGTACTTC
TRBV6-6	TRBJ1-5	NA	NA	CASTAARLQPQHF	TGTGCCAGCACCGCAGCGAGGTTGCAGCCCCAGCATTTT
TRBV10-3	TRBJ2-7	TRBD1	NA	CAIWRPDKGQAHLKSSYEQYF	TGTGCCATCTGGCGCCCAGACAAAGGACAGGCACACCTCAAAAGCTCCTACGAGCAGTACTTC
TRBV10-3	TRBJ2-1	TRBD2	NA	CAISDYELAGDYNEQFF	TGTGCCATCAGTGACTACGAACTAGCGGGGGACTACAATGAGCAGTTCTTC
TRBV2	TRBJ2-3	TRBD1	NA	CASSVLGQGTDTQYF	TGTGCCAGCAGTGTTCTGGGACAGGGCACAGATACGCAGTATTTT
TRBV19	TRBJ1-1	NA	NA	CASSRRDGEYPNTEAFF	TGTGCCAGTAGTAGGAGGGACGGCGAATACCCAAACACTGAAGCTTTCTTT
TRBV4-2	TRBJ2-2	TRBD2	few	CASSQDGLAGAGELFF	TGTGCCAGCAGCCAAGATGGCTTAGCGGGAGCCGGGGAGCTGTTTTTT
TRBV7-3	TRBJ1-1	NA	NA	CASSFPGAPNTEAFF	TGTGCCAGCAGCTTCCCAGGGGCTCCGAACACTGAAGCTTTCTTT
TRBV7-2	TRBJ1-6	TRBD1	NA	CASSFGQGGSPLHF	TGTGCCAGCAGCTTTGGTCAGGGGGGTTCACCCCTCCACTTT
TRBV19	TRBJ1-5	NA	NA	CASSPGYNQPQHF	TGTGCCAGTAGCCCAGGGTACAATCAGCCCCAGCATTTT
TRBV9	TRBJ1-1	TRBD1	NA	CASSSRQGGDTEAFF	TGTGCCAGCAGCTCCCGACAGGGGGGGGACACTGAAGCTTTCTTT
TRBV28	TRBJ2-5	NA	NA	CASSLELGRTQYF	TGTGCCAGCAGTTTAGAACTTGGTAGGACCCAGTACTTC
TRBV20-1	TRBJ2-2	NA	NA	CSASRGNTGELFF	TGCAGTGCTAGTAGGGGGAACACCGGGGAGCTGTTTTTT
TRBV10-3	TRBJ2-3	TRBD2	NA	CAISAERGHTDTQYF	TGTGCCATCAGTGCCGAGCGGGGGCACACAGATACGCAGTATTTT
TRBV5-4	TRBJ1-4	NA	NA	CASSLASDEKLFF	TGTGCCAGCAGCTTGGCTTCAGATGAAAAACTGTTTTTT
TRBV7-8	TRBJ1-1	NA	few	CASSLGGSGTEAFF	TGTGCCAGCAGCTTAGGGGGAAGCGGCACTGAAGCTTTCTTT
TRBV5-6	TRBJ2-7	TRBD1	NA	CASRFPGQGNINEQYF	TGTGCCAGCAGATTTCCGGGACAGGGGAATATCAACGAGCAGTACTTC
TRBV21-1	TRBJ2-1	NA	NA	CASSKYPGSEQFF	TGTGCCAGCAGCAAATACCCGGGTAGTGAGCAGTTCTTC
TRBV7-2	TRBJ2-2	TRBD2	NA	CASSLGTGTSPGELFF	TGTGCCAGCAGCTTAGGAACCGGGACTAGCCCCGGGGAGCTGTTTTTT
TRBV19	TRBJ1-2	TRBD1	NA	CASSVGKQGLEDYGYTF	TGTGCCAGTAGCGTCGGAAAACAGGGGTTAGAAGACTATGGCTACACCTTC
TRBV28	TRBJ1-5	NA	NA	CASRGQSNQPQHF	TGTGCCAGCAGAGGACAGAGCAATCAGCCCCAGCATTTT
TRBV28	TRBJ2-7	TRBD1	NA	CASSLQGGQGSSYEQYF	TGTGCCAGCAGCCTCCAGGGGGGACAGGGAAGCTCCTACGAGCAGTACTTC
TRBV6-2/TRBV6-3	TRBJ2-1	TRBD1	NA	CASSQQGQPTKEQFF	TGTGCCAGCAGTCAACAGGGACAGCCCACTAAAGAGCAGTTCTTC
TRBV6-2/TRBV6-3	TRBJ2-7	TRBD2	NA	CASSNNRAGGRYEQYF	TGTGCCAGCAGTAACAATAGAGCGGGAGGGCGGTATGAGCAGTACTTC
TRBV7-2	TRBJ1-2	NA	NA	CASSLSWRVHYGYTF	TGTGCCAGCAGCTTAAGTTGGCGGGTACACTATGGCTACACCTTC
TRBV6-2/TRBV6-3	TRBJ1-5	NA	once	CASSSWAGDQPQHF	TGTGCCAGCAGTTCCTGGGCCGGCGATCAGCCCCAGCATTTT
TRBV19	TRBJ1-2	NA	NA	CATSAYNDLHNYGYTF	TGTGCCACCTCAGCGTATAATGACTTGCATAACTATGGCTACACCTTC
TRBV6-5	TRBJ2-2	NA	NA	CASSYRPGESTGELFF	TGTGCCAGCAGTTACAGGCCAGGGGAGAGCACCGGGGAGCTGTTTTTT
TRBV3-1/TRBV3-2	TRBJ2-2	TRBD2	once	CASTLSGSSGELFF	TGTGCCAGCACCCTTAGCGGGAGCAGCGGGGAGCTGTTTTTT
TRBV7-2	TRBJ2-5	NA	NA	CASSSPSVLGETQYF	TGTGCCAGCAGCTCGCCTAGCGTATTAGGAGAGACCCAGTACTTC
TRBV28	TRBJ2-7	TRBD1	NA	CAGSSRTGKWNEQYF	TGTGCCGGATCTAGTAGGACAGGGAAATGGAACGAGCAGTACTTC
TRBV6-2/TRBV6-3	TRBJ2-1	TRBD2	NA	CASSWSSGRGEQFF	TGTGCCAGCAGTTGGTCTAGCGGGAGGGGGGAGCAGTTCTTC
TRBV6-2/TRBV6-3	TRBJ1-1	NA	NA	CASSQIQGNTEAFF	TGTGCCAGCAGTCAAATTCAGGGAAACACTGAAGCTTTCTTT
TRBV27	TRBJ1-2	TRBD1	NA	CASSPGQGAHGYTF	TGTGCCAGCAGTCCGGGGCAGGGGGCGCACGGCTACACCTTC
TRBV30	TRBJ1-1	NA	NA	CAWDPDGTEAFF	TGTGCCTGGGACCCCGACGGGACTGAAGCTTTCTTT
TRBV7-9	TRBJ1-2	NA	NA	CASSLDRGAVFGYTF	TGTGCCAGCAGCTTAGATCGGGGGGCTGTCTTTGGCTACACCTTC
TRBV27	TRBJ2-7	TRBD2	once	CASSQTSGPAYEQYF	TGTGCCAGCAGCCAGACTAGCGGACCAGCCTACGAGCAGTACTTC
TRBV6-1	TRBJ1-2	NA	few	CASSEVRGNYGYTF	TGTGCCAGCAGTGAAGTTAGAGGGAACTATGGCTACACCTTC